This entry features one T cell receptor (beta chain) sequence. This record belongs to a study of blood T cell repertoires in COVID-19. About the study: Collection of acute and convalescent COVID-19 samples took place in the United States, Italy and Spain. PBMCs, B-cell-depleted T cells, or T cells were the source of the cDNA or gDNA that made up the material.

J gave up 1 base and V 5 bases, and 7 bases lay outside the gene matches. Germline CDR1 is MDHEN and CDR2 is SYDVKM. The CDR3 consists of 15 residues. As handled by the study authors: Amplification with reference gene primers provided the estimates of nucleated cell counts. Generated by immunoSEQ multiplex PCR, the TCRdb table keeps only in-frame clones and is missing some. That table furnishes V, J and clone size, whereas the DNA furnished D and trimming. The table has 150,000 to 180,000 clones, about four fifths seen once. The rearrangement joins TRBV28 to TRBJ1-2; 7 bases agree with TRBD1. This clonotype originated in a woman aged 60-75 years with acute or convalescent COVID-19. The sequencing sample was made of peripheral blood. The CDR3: CASSESGTVNYGYTF. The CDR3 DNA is TGTGCCAGCAGTGAATCCGGGACAGTTAACTATGGCTACACCTTC.